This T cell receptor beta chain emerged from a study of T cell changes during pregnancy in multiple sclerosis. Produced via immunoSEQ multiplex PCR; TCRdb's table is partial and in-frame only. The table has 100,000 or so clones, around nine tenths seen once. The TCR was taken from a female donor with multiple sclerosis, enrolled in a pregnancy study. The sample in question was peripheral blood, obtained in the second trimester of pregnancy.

This CDR3 is CASTTRGRTDTQYF. Written as DNA, the CDR3 is TGTGCCAGCACCACGAGGGGGCGGACAGATACGCAGTATTTT. The rearrangement joins TRBV21-1 to TRBJ2-3; no check of the table's D call, TRBD1, against the DNA was made. TRBV21-1 is a pseudogene. This CDR3 comprises 14 residues.